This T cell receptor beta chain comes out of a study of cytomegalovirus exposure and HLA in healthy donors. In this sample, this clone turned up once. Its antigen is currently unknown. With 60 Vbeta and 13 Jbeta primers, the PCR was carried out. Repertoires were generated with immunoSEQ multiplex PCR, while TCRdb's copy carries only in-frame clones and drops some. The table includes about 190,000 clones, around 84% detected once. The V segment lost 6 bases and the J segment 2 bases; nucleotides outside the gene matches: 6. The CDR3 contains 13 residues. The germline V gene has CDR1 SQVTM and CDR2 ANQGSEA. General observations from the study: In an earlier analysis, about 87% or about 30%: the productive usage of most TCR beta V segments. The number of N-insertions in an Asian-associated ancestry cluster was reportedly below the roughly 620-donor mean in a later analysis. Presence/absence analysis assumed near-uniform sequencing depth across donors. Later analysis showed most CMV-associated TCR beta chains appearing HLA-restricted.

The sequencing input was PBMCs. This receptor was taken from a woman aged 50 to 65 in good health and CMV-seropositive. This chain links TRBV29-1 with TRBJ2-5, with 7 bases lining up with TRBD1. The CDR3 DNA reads TGCAGCGTCGAACCGACAGGGCAAGAGACCCAGTACTTC. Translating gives CSVEPTGQETQYF.